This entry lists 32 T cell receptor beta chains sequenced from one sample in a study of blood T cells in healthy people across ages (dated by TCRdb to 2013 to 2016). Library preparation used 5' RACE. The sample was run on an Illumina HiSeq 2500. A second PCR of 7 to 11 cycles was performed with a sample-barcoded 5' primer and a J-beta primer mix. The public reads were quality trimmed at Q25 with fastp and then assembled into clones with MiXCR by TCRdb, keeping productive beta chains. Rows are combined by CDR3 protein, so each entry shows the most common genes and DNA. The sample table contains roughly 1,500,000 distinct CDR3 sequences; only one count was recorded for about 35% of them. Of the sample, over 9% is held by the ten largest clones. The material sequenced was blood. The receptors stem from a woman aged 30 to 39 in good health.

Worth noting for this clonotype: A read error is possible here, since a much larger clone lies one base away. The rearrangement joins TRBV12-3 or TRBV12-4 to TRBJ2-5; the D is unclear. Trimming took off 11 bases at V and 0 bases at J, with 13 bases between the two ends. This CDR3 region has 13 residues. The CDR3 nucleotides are TGTGCCGGCCCCGCGGAACACCAAGAGACCCAGTACTTC. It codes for CAGPAEHQETQYF.

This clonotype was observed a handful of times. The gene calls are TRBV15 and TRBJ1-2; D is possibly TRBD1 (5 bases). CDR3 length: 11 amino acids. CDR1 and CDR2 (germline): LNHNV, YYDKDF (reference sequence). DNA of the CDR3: TGTGCGTCCCGGGGGATTTGGGGCTACACCTTC. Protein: CASRGIWGYTF. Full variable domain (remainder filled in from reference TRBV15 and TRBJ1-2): DAMVIQNPRYQVTQFGKPVTLSCSQTLNHNVMYWYQQKSSQAPKLLFHYYDKDFNNEADTPDNFQSRRPNTSFCFLDIRSPGLGDTAMYLCASRGIWGYTFGSGTRLTVV.

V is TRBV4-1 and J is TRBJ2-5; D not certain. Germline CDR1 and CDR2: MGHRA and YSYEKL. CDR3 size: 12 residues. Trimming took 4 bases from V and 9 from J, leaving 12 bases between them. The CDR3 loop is CASSRDGQAQYF. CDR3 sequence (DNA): TGCGCCAGCAGCCGCGACGGTCAGGCCCAGTACTTC.

The CDR3 is CASSILWTGERSPLHF. CDR3 sequence (DNA): TGTGCCAGCAGTATTCTTTGGACAGGGGAAAGATCACCCCTCCACTTT. The genes are TRBV2 and TRBJ1-6; 9 bases match TRBD1. This CDR3 is built from 16 residues. Germline CDR1 SNHLY, CDR2 FYNNEI. V lost 5 bases and J lost 10; bases outside the gene matches: 12. Full variable domain (rest looked up from reference TRBV2 and TRBJ1-6): EPEVTQTPSHQVTQMGQEVILRCVPISNHLYFYWYRQILGQKVEFLVSFYNNEISEKSEIFDDQFSVERPDGSNFTLKIRSTKLEDSAMYFCASSILWTGERSPLHFGNGTRLTVT.

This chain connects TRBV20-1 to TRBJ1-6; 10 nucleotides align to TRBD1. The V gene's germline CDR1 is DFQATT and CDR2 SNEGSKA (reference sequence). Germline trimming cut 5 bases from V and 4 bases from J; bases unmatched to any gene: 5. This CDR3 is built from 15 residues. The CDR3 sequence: CSAERDRGYNSPLHF. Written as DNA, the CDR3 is TGCAGTGCTGAAAGGGACAGGGGATATAATTCACCCCTCCACTTT.

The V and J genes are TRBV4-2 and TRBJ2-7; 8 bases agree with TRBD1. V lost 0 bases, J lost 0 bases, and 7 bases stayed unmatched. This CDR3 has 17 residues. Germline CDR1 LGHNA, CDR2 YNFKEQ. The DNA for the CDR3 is TGTGCCAGCAGCCAAGATTATCGGACAGGGTACTCCTACGAGCAGTACTTC. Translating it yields CASSQDYRTGYSYEQYF.

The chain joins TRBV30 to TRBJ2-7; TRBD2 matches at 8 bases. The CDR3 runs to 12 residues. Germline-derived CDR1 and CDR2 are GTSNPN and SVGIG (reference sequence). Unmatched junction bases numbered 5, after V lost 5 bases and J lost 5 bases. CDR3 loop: CAWELADNEQYF. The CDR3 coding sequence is TGTGCCTGGGAACTAGCGGACAACGAGCAGTACTTC.

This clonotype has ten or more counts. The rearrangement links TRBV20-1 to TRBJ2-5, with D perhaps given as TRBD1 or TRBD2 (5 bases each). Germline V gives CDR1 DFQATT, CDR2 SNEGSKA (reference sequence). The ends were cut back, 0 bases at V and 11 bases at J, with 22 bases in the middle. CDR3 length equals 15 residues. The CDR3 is CSARDPLEGFGEQYF. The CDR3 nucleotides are TGCAGTGCTAGAGATCCCCTAGAGGGGTTTGGGGAGCAGTACTTC.

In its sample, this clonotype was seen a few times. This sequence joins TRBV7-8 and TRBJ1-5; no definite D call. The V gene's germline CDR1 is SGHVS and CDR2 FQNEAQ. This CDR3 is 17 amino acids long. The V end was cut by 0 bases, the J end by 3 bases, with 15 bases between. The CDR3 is CASSLASLVDYNQPQHF. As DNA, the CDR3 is TGTGCCAGCAGCTTAGCGTCACTGGTCGACTACAATCAGCCCCAGCATTTT.

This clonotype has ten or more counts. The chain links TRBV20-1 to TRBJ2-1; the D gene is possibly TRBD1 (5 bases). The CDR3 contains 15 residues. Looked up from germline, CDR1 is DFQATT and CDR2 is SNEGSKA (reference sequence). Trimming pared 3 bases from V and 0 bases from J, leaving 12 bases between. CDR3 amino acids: CSASLTARSYNEQFF. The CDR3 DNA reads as TGCAGTGCTAGCTTGACAGCCCGCTCCTACAATGAGCAGTTCTTC.

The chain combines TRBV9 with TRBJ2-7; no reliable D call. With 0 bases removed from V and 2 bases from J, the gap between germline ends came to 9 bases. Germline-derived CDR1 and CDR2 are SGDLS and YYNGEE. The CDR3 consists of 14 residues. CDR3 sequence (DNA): TGTGCCAGCAGCGTAGTCGAGGCCCCCTACGAGCAGTACTTC. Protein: CASSVVEAPYEQYF. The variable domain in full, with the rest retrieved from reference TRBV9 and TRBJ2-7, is DSGVTQTPKHLITATGQRVTLRCSPRSGDLSVYWYQQSLDQGLQFLIQYYNGEERAKGNILERFSAQQFPDLHSELNLSSLELGDSALYFCASSVVEAPYEQYFGPGTRLTVT.

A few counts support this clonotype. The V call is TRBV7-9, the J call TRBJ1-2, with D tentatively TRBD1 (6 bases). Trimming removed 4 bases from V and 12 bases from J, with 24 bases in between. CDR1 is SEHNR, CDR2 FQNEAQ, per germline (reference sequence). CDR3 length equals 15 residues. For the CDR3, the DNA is TGTGCCAGCAGCTCCAGTGCGGGACGAAGGGCAGGGGACACCTTC. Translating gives CASSSSAGRRAGDTF.

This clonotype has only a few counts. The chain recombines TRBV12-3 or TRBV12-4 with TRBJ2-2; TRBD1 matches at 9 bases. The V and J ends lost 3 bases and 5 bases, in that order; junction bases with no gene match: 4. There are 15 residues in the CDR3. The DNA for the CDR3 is TGTGCCAGCAGTTTCGGACAGGGGCGAACCGGGGAGCTGTTTTTT. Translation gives CASSFGQGRTGELFF.

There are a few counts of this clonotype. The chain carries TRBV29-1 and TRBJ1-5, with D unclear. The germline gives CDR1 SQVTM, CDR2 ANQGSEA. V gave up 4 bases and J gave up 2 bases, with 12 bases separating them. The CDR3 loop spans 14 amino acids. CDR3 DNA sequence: TGCAGCGTTGGAACGGGTCAGCGCAATCAGCCCCAGCATTTT. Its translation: CSVGTGQRNQPQHF. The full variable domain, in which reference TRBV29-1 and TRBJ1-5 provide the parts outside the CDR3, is SAVISQKPSRDICQRGTSLTIQCQVDSQVTMMFWYRQQPGQSLTLIATANQGSEATYESGFVIDKFPISRPNLTFSTLTVSNMSPEDSSIYLCSVGTGQRNQPQHFGDGTRLSIL.

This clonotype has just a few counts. DNA of the CDR3: TGCGCCAGCAGTCTACTTGGGACAGGGCCTCGCGAGCAGTACTTC. Translated: CASSLLGTGPREQYF. This chain links TRBV5-1 with TRBJ2-7; 9 bases align to TRBD1. This CDR3 contains 15 residues. The trim removed 5 bases at V and 6 bases at J, leaving 12 bases unmatched. In germline, CDR1 is SGHRS, CDR2 YFSETQ.

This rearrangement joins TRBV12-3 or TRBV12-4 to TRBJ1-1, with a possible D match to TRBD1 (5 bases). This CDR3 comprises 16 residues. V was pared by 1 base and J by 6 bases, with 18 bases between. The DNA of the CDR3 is TGTGCCAGCAGTTTAGGCGGGTCAGGGAGGTTCGCTGAAGCTTTCTTT. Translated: CASSLGGSGRFAEAFF.

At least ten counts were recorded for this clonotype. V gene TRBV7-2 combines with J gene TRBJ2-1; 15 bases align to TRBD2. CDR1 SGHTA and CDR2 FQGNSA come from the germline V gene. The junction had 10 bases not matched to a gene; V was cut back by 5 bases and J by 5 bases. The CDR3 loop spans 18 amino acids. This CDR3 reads CASSPRTSGGVRHNEQFF. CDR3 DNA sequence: TGTGCCAGCAGCCCAAGGACTAGCGGGGGGGTCCGGCACAATGAGCAGTTCTTC.

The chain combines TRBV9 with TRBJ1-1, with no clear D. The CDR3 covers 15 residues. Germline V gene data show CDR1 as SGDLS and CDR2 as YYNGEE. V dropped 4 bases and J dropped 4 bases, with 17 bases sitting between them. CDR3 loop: CASSPTPAAFTEAFF. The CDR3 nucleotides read TGTGCCAGCAGCCCCACTCCGGCAGCTTTCACTGAAGCTTTCTTT. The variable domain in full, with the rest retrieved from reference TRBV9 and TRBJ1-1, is DSGVTQTPKHLITATGQRVTLRCSPRSGDLSVYWYQQSLDQGLQFLIQYYNGEERAKGNILERFSAQQFPDLHSELNLSSLELGDSALYFCASSPTPAAFTEAFFGQGTRLTVV.

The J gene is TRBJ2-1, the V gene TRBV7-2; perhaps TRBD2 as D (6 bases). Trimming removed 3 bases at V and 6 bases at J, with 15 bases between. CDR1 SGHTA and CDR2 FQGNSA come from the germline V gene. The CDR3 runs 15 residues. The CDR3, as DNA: TGTGCCAGCAGCTTGCAGGTGGGGGGAGGCAATGAGCAGTTCTTC. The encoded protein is CASSLQVGGGNEQFF.

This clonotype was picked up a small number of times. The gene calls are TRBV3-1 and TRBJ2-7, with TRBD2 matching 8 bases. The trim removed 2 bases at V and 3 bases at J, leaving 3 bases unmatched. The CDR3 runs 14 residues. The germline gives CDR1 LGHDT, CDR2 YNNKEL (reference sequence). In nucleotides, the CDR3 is TGTGCCAGCAGCCAACGGGGACTAGGCTACGAGCAGTACTTC. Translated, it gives CASSQRGLGYEQYF.

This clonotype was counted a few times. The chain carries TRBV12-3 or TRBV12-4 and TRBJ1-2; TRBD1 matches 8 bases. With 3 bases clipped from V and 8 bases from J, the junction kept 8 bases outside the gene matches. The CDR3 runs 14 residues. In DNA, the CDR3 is TGTGCCAGCAGTTTGGTCAGGGGGCCGGGAGGCTACACCTTC. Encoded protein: CASSLVRGPGGYTF.

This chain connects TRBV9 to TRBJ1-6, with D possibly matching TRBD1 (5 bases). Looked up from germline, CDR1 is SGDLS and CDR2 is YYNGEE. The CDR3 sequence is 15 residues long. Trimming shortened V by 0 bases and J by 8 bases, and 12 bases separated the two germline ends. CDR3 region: CASSVGQGYDSPLHF. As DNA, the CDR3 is TGTGCCAGCAGCGTAGGTCAGGGTTACGATTCACCCCTCCACTTT.

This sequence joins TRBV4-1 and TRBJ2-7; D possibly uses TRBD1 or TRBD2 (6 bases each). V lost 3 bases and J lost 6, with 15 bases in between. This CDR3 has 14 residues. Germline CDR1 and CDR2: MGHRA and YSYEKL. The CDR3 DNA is TGCGCCAGCAGCCACGGGGGCCGTAAGGCCGAGCAGTACTTC. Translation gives CASSHGGRKAEQYF.

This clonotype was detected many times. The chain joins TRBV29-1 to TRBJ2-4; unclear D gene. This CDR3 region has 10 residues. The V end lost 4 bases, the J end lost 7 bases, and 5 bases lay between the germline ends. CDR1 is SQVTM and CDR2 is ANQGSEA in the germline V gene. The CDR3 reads CSVAQNIQYF. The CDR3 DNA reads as TGCAGCGTTGCCCAGAACATTCAGTACTTC.

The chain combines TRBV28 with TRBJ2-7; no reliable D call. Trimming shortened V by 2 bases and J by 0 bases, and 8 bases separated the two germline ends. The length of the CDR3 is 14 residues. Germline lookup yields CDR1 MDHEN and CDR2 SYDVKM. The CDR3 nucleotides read TGTGCCAGCAGTTTACGGCTCAACTCCTACGAGCAGTACTTC. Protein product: CASSLRLNSYEQYF.

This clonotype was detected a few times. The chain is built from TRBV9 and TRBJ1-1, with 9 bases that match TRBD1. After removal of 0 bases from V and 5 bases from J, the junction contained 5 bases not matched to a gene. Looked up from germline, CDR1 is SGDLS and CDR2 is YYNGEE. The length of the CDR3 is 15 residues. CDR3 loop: CASSVEGQGKTEAFF. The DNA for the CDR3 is TGTGCCAGCAGCGTAGAGGGACAGGGTAAGACTGAAGCTTTCTTT. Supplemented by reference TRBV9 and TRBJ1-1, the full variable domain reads DSGVTQTPKHLITATGQRVTLRCSPRSGDLSVYWYQQSLDQGLQFLIQYYNGEERAKGNILERFSAQQFPDLHSELNLSSLELGDSALYFCASSVEGQGKTEAFFGQGTRLTVV.

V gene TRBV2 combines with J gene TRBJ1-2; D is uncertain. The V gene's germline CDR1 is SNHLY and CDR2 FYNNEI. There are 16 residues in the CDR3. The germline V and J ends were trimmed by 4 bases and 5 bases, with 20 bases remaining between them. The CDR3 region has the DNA TGTGCCAGCAGTGCCCGACAAGCCCCGACTCGGTATGGCTACACCTTC. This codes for CASSARQAPTRYGYTF.

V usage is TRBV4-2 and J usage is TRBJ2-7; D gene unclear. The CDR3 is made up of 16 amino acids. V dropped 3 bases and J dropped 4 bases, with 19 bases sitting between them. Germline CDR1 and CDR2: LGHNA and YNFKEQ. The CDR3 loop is CASSQAGSAPLYEQYF. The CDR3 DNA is TGTGCCAGCAGCCAGGCCGGCTCCGCCCCGTTGTACGAGCAGTACTTC.

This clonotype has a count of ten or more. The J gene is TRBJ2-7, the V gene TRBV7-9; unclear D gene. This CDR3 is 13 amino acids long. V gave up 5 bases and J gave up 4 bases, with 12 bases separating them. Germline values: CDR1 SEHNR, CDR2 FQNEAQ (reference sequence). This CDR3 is CASSPAQNYEQYF. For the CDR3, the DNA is TGTGCCAGCAGCCCAGCACAGAATTACGAGCAGTACTTC. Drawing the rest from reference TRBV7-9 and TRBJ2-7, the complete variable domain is DTGVSQNPRHKITKRGQNVTFRCDPISEHNRLYWYRQTLGQGPEFLTYFQNEAQLEKSRLLSDRFSAERPKGSFSTLEIQRTEQGDSAMYLCASSPAQNYEQYFGPGTRLTVT.

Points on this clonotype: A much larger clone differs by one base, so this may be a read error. The CDR3 DNA follows: TGTGCCAGCCGGTGGGGGCTCAGCAATCAGCCCCAGCATTTT. This translates into CASRWGLSNQPQHF. The genes are TRBV2 and TRBJ1-5; D is possibly TRBD1 (6 bases). Germline V gene sequence: CDR1 SNHLY, CDR2 FYNNEI. Trimming took off 8 bases at V and 1 base at J, with 12 bases between the two ends. The CDR3 runs 14 residues. Combining the CDR3 with reference TRBV2 and TRBJ1-5 gives the whole variable domain EPEVTQTPSHQVTQMGQEVILRCVPISNHLYFYWYRQILGQKVEFLVSFYNNEISEKSEIFDDQFSVERPDGSNFTLKIRSTKLEDSAMYFCASRWGLSNQPQHFGDGTRLSIL.

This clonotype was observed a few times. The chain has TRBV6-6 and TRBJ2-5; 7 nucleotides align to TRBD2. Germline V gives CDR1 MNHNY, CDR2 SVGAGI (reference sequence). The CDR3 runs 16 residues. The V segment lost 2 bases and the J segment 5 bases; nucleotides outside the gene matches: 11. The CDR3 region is CASSYTSAGSGETQYF. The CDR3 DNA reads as TGTGCCAGCAGTTACACTTCAGCGGGAAGTGGGGAGACCCAGTACTTC.

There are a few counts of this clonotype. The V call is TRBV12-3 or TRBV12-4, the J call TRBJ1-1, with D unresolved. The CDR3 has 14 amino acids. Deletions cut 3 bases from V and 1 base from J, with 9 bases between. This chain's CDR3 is CASSLLVGNTEAFF. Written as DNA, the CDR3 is TGTGCCAGCAGTTTGTTAGTCGGGAACACTGAAGCTTTCTTT.